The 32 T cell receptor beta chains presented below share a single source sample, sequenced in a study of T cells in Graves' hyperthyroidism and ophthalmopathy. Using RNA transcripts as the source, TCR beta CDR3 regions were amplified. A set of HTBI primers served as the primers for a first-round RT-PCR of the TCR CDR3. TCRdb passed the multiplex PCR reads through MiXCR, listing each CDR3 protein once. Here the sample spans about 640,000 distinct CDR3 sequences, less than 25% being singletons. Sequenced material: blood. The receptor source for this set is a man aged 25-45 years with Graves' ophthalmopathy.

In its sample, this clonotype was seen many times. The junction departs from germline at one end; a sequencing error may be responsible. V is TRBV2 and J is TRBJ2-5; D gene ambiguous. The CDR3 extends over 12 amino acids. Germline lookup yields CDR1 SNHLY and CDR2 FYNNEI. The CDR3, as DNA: TGCGCCAGCAGTGCTGGTGGGGAGACCCAGTACTTC. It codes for CASSAGGETQYF.

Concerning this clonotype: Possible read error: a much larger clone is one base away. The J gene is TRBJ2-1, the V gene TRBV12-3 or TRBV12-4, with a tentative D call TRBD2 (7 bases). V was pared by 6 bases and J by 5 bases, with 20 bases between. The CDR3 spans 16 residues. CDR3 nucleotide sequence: TGTGCCAGCAGCCTCTCGGGGGGCAGCGAGAACAATGAGCAGTTCTTC. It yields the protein CASSLSGGSENNEQFF.

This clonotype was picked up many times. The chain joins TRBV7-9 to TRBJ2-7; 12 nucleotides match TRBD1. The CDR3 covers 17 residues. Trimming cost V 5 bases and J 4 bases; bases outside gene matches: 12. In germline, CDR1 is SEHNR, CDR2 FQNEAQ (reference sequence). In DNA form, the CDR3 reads TGTGCCAGCAGCACCCCTTCGGGGGACAGGGGGCCTTACGAGCAGTACTTC. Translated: CASSTPSGDRGPYEQYF.

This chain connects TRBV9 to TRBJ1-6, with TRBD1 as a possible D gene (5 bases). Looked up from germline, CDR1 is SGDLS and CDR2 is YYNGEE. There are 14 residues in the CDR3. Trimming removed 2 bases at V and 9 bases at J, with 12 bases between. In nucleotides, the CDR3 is TGTGCCAGCAGCGTGTCAGGGTCGGGTTCACCCCTCCACTTT. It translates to CASSVSGSGSPLHF.

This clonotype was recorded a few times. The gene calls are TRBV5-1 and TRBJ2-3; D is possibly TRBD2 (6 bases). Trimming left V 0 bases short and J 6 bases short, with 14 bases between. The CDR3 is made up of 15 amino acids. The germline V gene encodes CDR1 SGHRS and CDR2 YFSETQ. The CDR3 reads CASSLGGIAGDTQYF. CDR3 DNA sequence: TGCGCCAGCAGCTTGGGGGGGATCGCGGGGGATACGCAGTATTTT.

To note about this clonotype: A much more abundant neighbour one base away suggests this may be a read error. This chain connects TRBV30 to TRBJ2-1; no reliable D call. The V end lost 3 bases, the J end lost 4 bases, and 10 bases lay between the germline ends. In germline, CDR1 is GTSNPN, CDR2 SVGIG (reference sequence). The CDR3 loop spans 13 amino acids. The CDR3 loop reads CAWRGGQYNEQFF. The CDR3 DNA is TGTGCCTGGAGGGGTGGCCAGTACAATGAGCAGTTCTTC.

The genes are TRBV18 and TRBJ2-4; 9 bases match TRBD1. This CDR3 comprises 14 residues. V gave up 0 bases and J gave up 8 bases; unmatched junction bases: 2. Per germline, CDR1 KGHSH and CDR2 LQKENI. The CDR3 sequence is CASSPPGTGYIQYF. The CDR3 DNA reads TGTGCCAGCTCACCACCCGGGACAGGGTACATTCAGTACTTC.

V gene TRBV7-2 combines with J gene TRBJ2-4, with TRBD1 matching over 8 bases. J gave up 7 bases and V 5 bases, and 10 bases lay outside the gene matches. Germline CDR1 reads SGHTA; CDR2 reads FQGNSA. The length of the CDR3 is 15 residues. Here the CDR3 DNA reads TGTGCCAGCAGCCCGCAGGAGGACAGGGCGAACATTCAGTACTTC. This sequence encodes CASSPQEDRANIQYF.

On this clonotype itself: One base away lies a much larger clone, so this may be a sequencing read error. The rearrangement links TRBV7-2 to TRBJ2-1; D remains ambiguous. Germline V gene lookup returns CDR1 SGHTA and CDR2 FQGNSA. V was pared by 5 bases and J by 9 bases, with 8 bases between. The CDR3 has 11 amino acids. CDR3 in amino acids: CASSQRSEQFF. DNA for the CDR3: TGTGCCAGCAGCCAACGGAGTGAGCAGTTCTTC.

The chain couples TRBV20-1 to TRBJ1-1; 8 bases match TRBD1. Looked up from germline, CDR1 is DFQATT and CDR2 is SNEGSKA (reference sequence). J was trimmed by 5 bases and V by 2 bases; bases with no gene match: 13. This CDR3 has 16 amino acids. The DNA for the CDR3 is TGCAGTGCTAGATCCCCCCCGGCGACAGGGGCGACTGAAGCTTTCTTT. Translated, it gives CSARSPPATGATEAFF.

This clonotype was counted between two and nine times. The CDR3 nucleotides are TGTGCCAGCAGTGCCCTAAACCGGGATTTCTATGGCTACACCTTC. Translating gives CASSALNRDFYGYTF. The V and J genes are TRBV28 and TRBJ1-2; D is unclear. V lost 5 bases to trimming and J lost 4 bases, with 17 bases between them. CDR3 size: 15 residues. Germline CDR1 MDHEN, CDR2 SYDVKM.

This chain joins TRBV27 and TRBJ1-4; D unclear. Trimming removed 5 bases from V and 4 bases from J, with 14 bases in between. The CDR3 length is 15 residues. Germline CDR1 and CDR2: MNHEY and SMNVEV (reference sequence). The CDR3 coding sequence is TGTGCCAGCAGTACAGCCCCCAAGGGTAATGAAAAACTGTTTTTT. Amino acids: CASSTAPKGNEKLFF.

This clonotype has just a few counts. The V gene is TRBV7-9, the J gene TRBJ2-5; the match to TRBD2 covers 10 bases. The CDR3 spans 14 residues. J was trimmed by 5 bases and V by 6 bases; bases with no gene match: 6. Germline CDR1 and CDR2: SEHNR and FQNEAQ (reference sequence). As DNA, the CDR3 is TGTGCCAGCAGGGCCGGGACTAGCGTGGAGACCCAGTACTTC. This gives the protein CASRAGTSVETQYF.

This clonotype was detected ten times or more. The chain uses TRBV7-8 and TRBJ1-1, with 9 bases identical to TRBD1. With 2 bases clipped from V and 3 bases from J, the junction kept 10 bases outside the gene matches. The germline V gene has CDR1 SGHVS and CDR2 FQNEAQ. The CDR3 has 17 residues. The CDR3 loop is CASSLTTGGASDTEAFF. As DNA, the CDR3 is TGTGCCAGCAGCTTAACTACAGGGGGCGCTTCGGACACTGAAGCTTTCTTT. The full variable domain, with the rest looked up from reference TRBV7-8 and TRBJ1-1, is GAGVSQSPRYKVAKRGQDVALRCDPISGHVSLFWYQQALGQGPEFLTYFQNEAQLDKSGLPSDRFFAERPEGSVSTLKIQRTQQEDSAVYLCASSLTTGGASDTEAFFGQGTRLTVV.

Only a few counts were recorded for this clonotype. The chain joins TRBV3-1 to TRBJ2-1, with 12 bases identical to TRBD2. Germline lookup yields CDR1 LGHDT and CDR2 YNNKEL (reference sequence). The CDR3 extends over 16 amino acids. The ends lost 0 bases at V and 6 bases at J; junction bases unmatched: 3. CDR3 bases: TGTGCCAGCAGCCAAGAAAGACTAGCGGGAGCCAATGAGCAGTTCTTC. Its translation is CASSQERLAGANEQFF.

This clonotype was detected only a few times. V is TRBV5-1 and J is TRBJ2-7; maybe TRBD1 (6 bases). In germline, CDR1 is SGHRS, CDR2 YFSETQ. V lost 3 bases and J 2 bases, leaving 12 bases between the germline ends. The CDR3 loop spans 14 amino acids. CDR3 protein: CASSYRDNAYEQYF. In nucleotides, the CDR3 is TGCGCCAGCAGCTATCGGGACAACGCCTACGAGCAGTACTTC.

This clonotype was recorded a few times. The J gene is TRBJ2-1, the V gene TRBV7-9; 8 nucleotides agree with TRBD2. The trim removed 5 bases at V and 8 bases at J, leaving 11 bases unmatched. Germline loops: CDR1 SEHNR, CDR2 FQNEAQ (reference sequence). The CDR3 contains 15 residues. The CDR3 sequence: CASSPPGLVRYEQFF. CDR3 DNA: TGTGCCAGCAGCCCCCCGGGACTAGTCCGCTATGAGCAGTTCTTC.

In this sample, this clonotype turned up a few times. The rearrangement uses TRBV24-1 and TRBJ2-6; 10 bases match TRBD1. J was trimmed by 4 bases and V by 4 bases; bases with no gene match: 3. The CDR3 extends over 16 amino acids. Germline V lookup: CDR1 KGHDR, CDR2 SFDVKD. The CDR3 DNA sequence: TGTGCCACCAGTGAGGGACAGGGGTTGGGGGCCAACGTCCTGACTTTC. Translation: CATSEGQGLGANVLTF.

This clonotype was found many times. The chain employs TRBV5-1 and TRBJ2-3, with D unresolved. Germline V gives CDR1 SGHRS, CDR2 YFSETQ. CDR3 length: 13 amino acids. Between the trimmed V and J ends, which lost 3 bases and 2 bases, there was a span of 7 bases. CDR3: CASSYIPTDTQYF. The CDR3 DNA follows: TGCGCCAGCAGCTATATCCCCACAGATACGCAGTATTTT.

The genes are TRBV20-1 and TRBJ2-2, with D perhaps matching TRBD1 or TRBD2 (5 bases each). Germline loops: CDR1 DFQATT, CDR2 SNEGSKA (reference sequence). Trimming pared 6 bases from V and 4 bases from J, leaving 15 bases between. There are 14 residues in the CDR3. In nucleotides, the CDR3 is TGCAGTGCACACCCGGGACGGGGCACCGGGGAGCTGTTTTTT. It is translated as CSAHPGRGTGELFF.

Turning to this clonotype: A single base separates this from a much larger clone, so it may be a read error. Here the CDR3 DNA reads TGTGCCAGCGGCGGACAGGGGGCTGGAAACACCATATATTTT. This gives the protein CASGGQGAGNTIYF. The chain joins TRBV28 to TRBJ1-3, with TRBD1 identical over 10 bases. The V segment lost 8 bases and the J segment 2 bases; nucleotides outside the gene matches: 3. CDR1 is MDHEN and CDR2 is SYDVKM in the germline V gene. This CDR3 comprises 14 residues.

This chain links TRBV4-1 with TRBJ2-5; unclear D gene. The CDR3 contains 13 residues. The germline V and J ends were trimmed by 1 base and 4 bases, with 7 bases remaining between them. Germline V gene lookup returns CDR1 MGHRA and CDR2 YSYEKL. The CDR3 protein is CASSQAVGETQYF. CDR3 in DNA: TGCGCCAGCAGCCAAGCGGTAGGAGAGACCCAGTACTTC.

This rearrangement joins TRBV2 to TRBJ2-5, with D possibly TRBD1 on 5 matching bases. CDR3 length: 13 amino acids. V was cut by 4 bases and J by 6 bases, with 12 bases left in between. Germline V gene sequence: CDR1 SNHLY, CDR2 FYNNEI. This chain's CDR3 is CASSGTGLKTQYF. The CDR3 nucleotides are TGTGCCAGCAGTGGAACAGGTCTAAAGACCCAGTACTTC.

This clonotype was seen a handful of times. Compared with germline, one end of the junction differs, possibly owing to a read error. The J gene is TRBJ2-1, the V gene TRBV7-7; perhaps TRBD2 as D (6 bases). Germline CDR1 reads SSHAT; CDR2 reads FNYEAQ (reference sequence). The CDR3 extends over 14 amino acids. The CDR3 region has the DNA TGTGCTAGCAGCTTAGGGTCGGGAGCGGCTGAGCAGTTCTTC. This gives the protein CASSLGSGAAEQFF.

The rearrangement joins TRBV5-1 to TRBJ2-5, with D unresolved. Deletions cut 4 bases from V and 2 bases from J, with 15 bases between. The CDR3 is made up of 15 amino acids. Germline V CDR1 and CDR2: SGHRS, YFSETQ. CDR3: CASSRVHGPQETQYF. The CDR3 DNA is TGCGCCAGCAGCCGCGTACACGGGCCTCAAGAGACCCAGTACTTC.

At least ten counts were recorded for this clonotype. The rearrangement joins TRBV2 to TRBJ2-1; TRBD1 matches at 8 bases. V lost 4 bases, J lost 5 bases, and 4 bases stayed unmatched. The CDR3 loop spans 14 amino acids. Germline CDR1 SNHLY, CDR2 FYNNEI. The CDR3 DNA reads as TGTGCCAGCAGTGTATACAGGGGGAACAATGAGCAGTTCTTC. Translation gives CASSVYRGNNEQFF.

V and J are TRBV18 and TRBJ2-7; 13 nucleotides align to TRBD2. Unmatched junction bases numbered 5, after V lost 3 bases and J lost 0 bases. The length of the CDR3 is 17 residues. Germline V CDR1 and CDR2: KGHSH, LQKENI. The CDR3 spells CASSPLGLAGVSYEQYF. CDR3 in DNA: TGTGCCAGCTCACCGCTTGGACTAGCGGGGGTCTCCTACGAGCAGTACTTC.

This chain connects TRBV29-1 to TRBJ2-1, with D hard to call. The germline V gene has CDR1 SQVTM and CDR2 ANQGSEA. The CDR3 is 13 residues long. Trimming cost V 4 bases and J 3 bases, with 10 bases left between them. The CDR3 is CSVGGRNYNEQFF. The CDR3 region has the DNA TGCAGCGTTGGGGGTCGTAACTACAATGAGCAGTTCTTC.

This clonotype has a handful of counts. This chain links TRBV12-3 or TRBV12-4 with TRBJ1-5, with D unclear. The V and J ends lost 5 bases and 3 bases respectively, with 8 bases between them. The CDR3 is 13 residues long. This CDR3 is CASSANNNQPQHF. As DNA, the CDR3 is TGTGCCAGCAGTGCAAACAACAATCAGCCCCAGCATTTT.

CDR3 region: CASSQDLSLGETQYF. CDR3 sequence (DNA): TGCGCCAGCAGCCAAGATCTGAGTTTGGGAGAGACCCAGTACTTC. The rearrangement uses TRBV4-1 and TRBJ2-5; the D is unclear. In germline, CDR1 is MGHRA, CDR2 YSYEKL. Trimming left V 0 bases short and J 4 bases short, with 12 bases between. The CDR3 runs to 15 residues.

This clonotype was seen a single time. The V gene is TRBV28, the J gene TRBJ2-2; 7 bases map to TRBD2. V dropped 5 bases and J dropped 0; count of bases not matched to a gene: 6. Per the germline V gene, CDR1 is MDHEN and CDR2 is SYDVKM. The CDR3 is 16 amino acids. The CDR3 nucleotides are TGTGCCAGCAGTCCGGCGGGAGCAACGAACACCGGGGAGCTGTTTTTT. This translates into CASSPAGATNTGELFF.

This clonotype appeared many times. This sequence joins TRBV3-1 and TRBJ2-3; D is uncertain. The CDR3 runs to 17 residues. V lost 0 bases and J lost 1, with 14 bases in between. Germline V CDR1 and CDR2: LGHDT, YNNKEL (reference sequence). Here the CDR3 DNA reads TGTGCCAGCAGCCAAGATATGGTGAGATCGGGCACAGATACGCAGTATTTT. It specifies CASSQDMVRSGTDTQYF.